This entry lists 27 T cell receptor beta chains sequenced from one sample in a study of blood T cell repertoires in COVID-19. TCRdb's copy holds only in-frame clones and misses some; the assay was immunoSEQ multiplex PCR. The sample includes around 180,000 clones, roughly nine tenths of them seen just once. Specimen: peripheral blood. The source of these receptors is an older man with active or convalescent COVID-19.

The V call is TRBV9, the J call TRBJ2-2; D is unresolved. The CDR3 covers 14 residues. From germline, CDR1 is SGDLS and CDR2 YYNGEE. Trimming removed 4 bases from V and 2 bases from J, with 9 bases in between. The chain's CDR3 is CASSTNTNTGELFF. The CDR3 DNA reads TGTGCCAGCAGCACAAACACAAACACCGGGGAGCTGTTTTTT.

This clone was observed once. The CDR3 DNA follows: TGTGCCAGCAGCTTAGCTCTCGGGACTAGCGGGAGGGCCAATGAGCAGTTCTTC. Encoded protein: CASSLALGTSGRANEQFF. The genes are TRBV7-2 and TRBJ2-1, with 16 nucleotides matching TRBD2. CDR1 is SGHTA and CDR2 is FQGNSA in the germline V gene. CDR3 length equals 18 residues. The trim removed 0 bases at V and 6 bases at J, leaving 5 bases unmatched.

This chain links TRBV5-4 with TRBJ2-6, with TRBD2 matching over 8 bases. Germline-derived CDR1 and CDR2 are SGHNT and YYREEE (reference sequence). CDR3 size: 17 residues. Trimming took 4 bases from V and 4 from J; bases not matched to a gene: 10. In nucleotides, the CDR3 is TGTGCCAGCAGCCGTCTCGGGGGGGTCTCCGGGGCCAACGTCCTGACTTTC. Translation: CASSRLGGVSGANVLTF.

This chain uses TRBV10-2 with TRBJ1-4; D possibly corresponds to TRBD1 (6 bases). Germline V gene sequence: CDR1 WSHSY, CDR2 SAAADI. The V gene lost 0 bases and the J gene lost 0 bases, with 8 bases spanning the gap. The CDR3 has 16 amino acids. CDR3 nucleotide sequence: TGCGCCAGCAGTGAGTCGAGGACAGCAACTAATGAAAAACTGTTTTTT. Protein sequence: CASSESRTATNEKLFF.

V usage is TRBV6-1 and J usage is TRBJ1-1; D is unresolved. The germline gives CDR1 MNHNS, CDR2 SASEGT. This CDR3 has 16 amino acids. Trimming removed 0 bases at V and 4 bases at J, with 15 bases between. CDR3 nucleotide sequence: TGTGCCAGCAGTGAAGCGCCCGGAGCCGTGGGCACTGAAGCTTTCTTT. It specifies CASSEAPGAVGTEAFF.

This rearrangement joins TRBV6-5 to TRBJ1-5; 9 positions agree with TRBD1. The CDR3 runs to 15 residues. V was clipped by 7 bases and J by 4 bases; unmatched bases: 8. Germline CDR1 and CDR2: MNHEY and SVGAGI. CDR3 nucleotide sequence: TGTGCCAGCATGAAGGACAGGGGCGGGAATCAGCCCCAGCATTTT. It translates to CASMKDRGGNQPQHF.

The rearrangement links TRBV10-3 to TRBJ1-2; possible D gene TRBD1, 5 bases. The ends were cut back, 10 bases at V and 4 bases at J, with 16 bases in the middle. The CDR3 is made up of 13 amino acids. Germline V gene data show CDR1 as ENHRY and CDR2 as SYGVKD. The CDR3 region has the DNA TGTGCCACCGCCGACCAGGGTGCCTATGGCTACACCTTC. It codes for CATADQGAYGYTF.

This clone was recorded only once. The sample has other DNA sequences that encode this CDR3 too. The V and J genes are TRBV28 and TRBJ2-7, with D perhaps matching TRBD2 (6 bases). This CDR3 contains 12 residues. CDR1 and CDR2 (germline): MDHEN, SYDVKM. V lost 3 bases and J 3 bases, leaving 6 bases between the germline ends. The CDR3 is CASSLGGYEQYF. CDR3 nucleotide sequence: TGTGCCAGCAGTTTGGGGGGCTACGAGCAGTACTTC.

This chain links TRBV5-5 with TRBJ1-1; D call uncertain. The germline CDR1 and CDR2 sequences are SGHKS and YYEKEE (reference sequence). This CDR3 comprises 15 residues. Trimming pared 2 bases from V and 1 base from J, leaving 12 bases between. This CDR3 reads CASSLAPTENTEAFF. The CDR3 DNA is TGTGCCAGCAGCTTAGCACCAACAGAGAACACTGAAGCTTTCTTT.

The CDR3 bases are TGTGCCAGCAGGGGGACTAGCGGGGACGAGCAGTACTTC. Protein: CASRGTSGDEQYF. V gene TRBV2 combines with J gene TRBJ2-7; 13 bases fit TRBD2. The V and J ends lost 6 bases and 5 bases, in that order; junction bases with no gene match: 1. This CDR3 is 13 amino acids long. Per the germline V gene, CDR1 is SNHLY and CDR2 is FYNNEI.

The table lists this clone with a few counts. The chain links TRBV9 to TRBJ1-2; no clear D gene. This CDR3 comprises 13 residues. Trimming stripped 6 bases from V and 8 bases from J, with 17 bases between. CDR1 SGDLS and CDR2 YYNGEE come from the germline V gene. CDR3 bases: TGTGCCAGCACCCCGAGAGGTGGGAGCGGCTACACCTTC. Residues: CASTPRGGSGYTF.

The CDR3 DNA reads TGCGCCAGCAGCCAAGAACGCGGAGGGACTGAAGCTTTCTTT. This translates into CASSQERGGTEAFF. The chain employs TRBV4-3 and TRBJ1-1; D is unresolved. Germline assignment: CDR1 LGHNA and CDR2 YSLEER. The CDR3 sequence is 14 residues long. Trimming left V 0 bases short and J 5 bases short, with 10 bases between.

This chain joins TRBV12-3 or TRBV12-4 and TRBJ2-7; possibly TRBD2 for D (7 bases). V dropped 3 bases and J dropped 2 bases, with 8 bases sitting between them. The CDR3 is 13 residues long. The CDR3 reads CASSLGGPYEQYF. Here the CDR3 DNA reads TGTGCCAGCAGTTTGGGGGGGCCCTACGAGCAGTACTTC.

This chain links TRBV5-4 with TRBJ2-5, with 8 bases identical to TRBD2. This CDR3 spans 15 amino acids. CDR1 and CDR2 (germline): SGHNT, YYREEE (reference sequence). V trimming: 10 bases; J trimming: 1 base; junction bases outside the gene matches: 12. The CDR3 DNA follows: TGTGCCCTCGGGAGGGCCCATAGCAGCCAAGAGACCCAGTACTTC. This gives the protein CALGRAHSSQETQYF.

The genes are TRBV2 and TRBJ1-1; D gene ambiguous. The CDR3 runs to 14 residues. Trimming removed 4 bases from V and 1 base from J, with 10 bases in between. Looked up from germline, CDR1 is SNHLY and CDR2 is FYNNEI. CDR3 residues: CASSVAGGNTEAFF. CDR3 DNA: TGTGCCAGCAGTGTCGCGGGAGGGAACACTGAAGCTTTCTTT.

The rearrangement links TRBV28 to TRBJ1-5; D gene uncertain. The CDR3 is 15 amino acids. CDR1 is MDHEN, CDR2 SYDVKM, per germline. The V end lost 5 bases, the J end lost 0 bases, and 11 bases lay between the germline ends. In nucleotides, the CDR3 is TGTGCCAGCAGTCCAGACACGAATAGCAATCAGCCCCAGCATTTT. Amino acids: CASSPDTNSNQPQHF.

The chain employs TRBV6-5 and TRBJ1-1; D may be TRBD1 (5 bases). Trimming cost V 4 bases and J 1 base, with 16 bases left between them. This CDR3 is 16 amino acids long. Looked up from germline, CDR1 is MNHEY and CDR2 is SVGAGI. The CDR3 DNA is TGTGCCAGCAGTTCCCCGACAGCAGCATCGAACACTGAAGCTTTCTTT. It encodes CASSSPTAASNTEAFF.

J is TRBJ2-7 and V is TRBV28; D remains ambiguous. Trimming left V 5 bases short and J 4 bases short, with 18 bases between. Germline CDR1 and CDR2: MDHEN and SYDVKM. The CDR3 totals 15 residues. The CDR3 DNA is TGTGCCAGCAGTCGCCGACATGGGTCGCAATACGAGCAGTACTTC. Translated: CASSRRHGSQYEQYF. Based on the CDR3 plus reference TRBV28 and TRBJ2-7, the full variable domain is DVKVTQSSRYLVKRTGEKVFLECVQDMDHENMFWYRQDPGLGLRLIYFSYDVKMKEKGDIPEGYSVSREKKERFSLILESASTNQTSMYLCASSRRHGSQYEQYFGPGTRLTVT.

The chain combines TRBV28 with TRBJ2-7; 9 bases map to TRBD1. There are 17 residues in the CDR3. Trimming took 8 bases from V and 1 from J; bases not matched to a gene: 15. Germline V gene lookup returns CDR1 MDHEN and CDR2 SYDVKM. In DNA form, the CDR3 reads TGTGCCAGCCGCCAGTCTTCGGGACAGGGTAATTCCTACGAGCAGTACTTC. Protein: CASRQSSGQGNSYEQYF.

The genes are TRBV6-2 or TRBV6-3 and TRBJ2-1; TRBD2 matches 11 bases. Germline lookup yields CDR1 MNHEY and CDR2 SVGEGT. There are 16 residues in the CDR3. Trimming at V came to 5 bases and at J to 6 bases, leaving 9 bases not matched to a gene. The DNA for the CDR3 is TGTGCCAGCAGTGCCCTACTAGCGGGAGTAAGCAATGAGCAGTTCTTC. It is translated as CASSALLAGVSNEQFF.

The V gene is TRBV5-6, the J gene TRBJ1-3; the D is unclear. Germline V gene lookup returns CDR1 SGHDT and CDR2 YYEEEE. The CDR3 is made up of 14 amino acids. V was clipped by 6 bases and J by 0 bases, with 10 bases between them. As DNA, the CDR3 is TGTGCCAGCACCGGTCGATCCTCTGGAAACACCATATATTTT. This gives the protein CASTGRSSGNTIYF.

V gene TRBV6-2 or TRBV6-3 combines with J gene TRBJ1-5; no definite D call. The length of the CDR3 is 14 residues. V lost 4 bases and J lost 4, with 11 bases in between. The germline V gene encodes CDR1 MNHEY and CDR2 SVGEGT. CDR3 sequence (DNA): TGTGCCAGCAGTTTCAACGGGATTAATCAGCCCCAGCATTTT. Its protein product is CASSFNGINQPQHF.

This sequence joins TRBV7-2 and TRBJ2-3; D is possibly TRBD1 (5 bases). Germline CDR1 SGHTA, CDR2 FQGNSA. Trimming removed 4 bases at V and 0 bases at J, with 8 bases between. CDR3 length: 14 residues. The CDR3 DNA sequence: TGTGCCAGCAGCTCCAGGGATAGCACAGATACGCAGTATTTT. Amino acid sequence: CASSSRDSTDTQYF.

The CDR3 DNA reads as TGCGCCAGCTCCCCGGGCGGACAGGGGGCGAACTATGGCTACACCTTC. As protein: CASSPGGQGANYGYTF. The rearrangement joins TRBV5-1 to TRBJ1-2; 11 bases fit TRBD1. The germline V gene has CDR1 SGHRS and CDR2 YFSETQ. The CDR3 loop spans 16 amino acids. The trim removed 7 bases at V and 2 bases at J, leaving 10 bases unmatched.

J is TRBJ1-5 and V is TRBV5-8; D unclear. The V gene's germline CDR1 is SGHTS and CDR2 YDEGEE. V was pared by 1 base and J by 11 bases, with 10 bases between. CDR3 length: 12 residues. In nucleotides, the CDR3 is TGTGCCAGCAGCTTGATCCGCTCGGCCCAGCATTTT. Translating gives CASSLIRSAQHF. Full variable domain (rest looked up from reference TRBV5-8 and TRBJ1-5): EAGVTQSPTHLIKTRGQQATLRCSPISGHTSVYWYQQALGLGLQFLLWYDEGEERNRGNFPPRFSGRQFPNYSSELNVNALELEDSALYLCASSLIRSAQHFGDGTRLSIL.

J is TRBJ2-1 and V is TRBV9; TRBD2 aligns across 11 bases. The V gene end was trimmed by 0 bases and the J gene end by 7 bases; junction bases not matched to a gene: 3. Germline V lookup: CDR1 SGDLS, CDR2 YYNGEE. CDR3 size: 15 residues. The DNA of the CDR3 is TGTGCCAGCAGCGTAGAGACTAGCGGGACGAATGAGCAGTTCTTC. Protein sequence: CASSVETSGTNEQFF.

The chain joins TRBV29-1 to TRBJ2-7; tentative D call: TRBD2 (5 bases). CDR3 length: 13 amino acids. V was clipped by 7 bases and J by 7 bases, with 20 bases between them. The germline V gene encodes CDR1 SQVTM and CDR2 ANQGSEA. As DNA, the CDR3 is TGCAGCGCTACTCGGGAACGGCGTGGAGAGCAGTACTTC. It yields the protein CSATRERRGEQYF.